Given below is one T cell receptor beta chain in context. The germline CDR1 and CDR2 sequences are LNHDA and SQIVND (reference sequence). Unmatched junction bases numbered 8, after V lost 0 bases and J lost 1 base. The CDR3 loop spans 18 amino acids. The data belong to a study of OX40 agonist ivuxolimab in advanced cancers. Produced via immunoSEQ multiplex PCR; TCRdb's table is partial and in-frame only. The sample has 50,000 to 65,000 clones, 75% to 90% seen once; the top ten hold less than 0.6%. The V call is TRBV19, the J call TRBJ1-5; 8 bases line up with TRBD1. The sample here was CD4+ or CD8+ T cells sorted from blood, taken in a trial of the OX40 agonist ivuxolimab. The clonotype comes from an adult with an advanced solid tumor such as melanoma, head and neck, liver or kidney cancer. The CDR3 region has the DNA TGTGCCAGTAGTATAGACCCTACCACAGGGGGAAGCAATCAGCCCCAGCATTTT. It is translated as CASSIDPTTGGSNQPQHF. The entire variable domain, with the rest obtained from reference TRBV19 and TRBJ1-5, is as follows: DGGITQSPKYLFRKEGQNVTLSCEQNLNHDAMYWYRQDPGQGLRLIYYSQIVNDFQKGDIAEGYSVSREKKESFPLTVTSAQKNPTAFYLCASSIDPTTGGSNQPQHFGDGTRLSIL.